Following are 20 T cell receptor beta chains from one sample sequenced in a study of Graves' ophthalmopathy and Graves' hyperthyroidism. CDR3 regions of TCR beta were amplified from RNA transcripts. HTBI primers were used in a first-round RT-PCR, which preceded a second-round multiplex PCR. MiXCR, run by TCRdb on the multiplex PCR reads, gives a single entry per CDR3 protein. The profile shows hundreds of thousands of distinct CDR3 sequences, 22% of them singletons. Source material: peripheral blood. These receptors were taken from a woman younger than 30 with stable Graves' hyperthyroidism. Some clones in this sample may be carry-over from other donors' samples.

Details on this clonotype: One junction end disagrees with the germline gene, perhaps due to a read error. This chain joins TRBV7-7 and TRBJ2-7, with D unresolved. The CDR3 has 15 residues. The V gene's germline CDR1 is SSHAT and CDR2 FNYEAQ (reference sequence). The CDR3 is CASSQNLPVGDEQYF. The DNA for the CDR3 is TGTGCTAGCAGCCAGAATCTACCTGTGGGTGACGAGCAGTACTTC. The full variable domain, completed using reference TRBV7-7 and TRBJ2-7, is GAGVSQSPRYKVTKRGQDVTLRCDPISSHATLYWYQQALGQGPEFLTYFNYEAQPDKSGLPSDRFSAERPEGSISTLTIQRTEQRDSAMYRCASSQNLPVGDEQYFGPGTRLTVT.

This clonotype was observed at least ten times. The chain is built from TRBV5-1 and TRBJ2-7; perhaps D is TRBD1 or TRBD2 (5 bases each). CDR3 length equals 16 residues. The germline V gene has CDR1 SGHRS and CDR2 YFSETQ. V lost 0 bases and J 0 bases, leaving 13 bases between the germline ends. The CDR3 here is CASSLEWPGSSYEQYF. The CDR3 DNA sequence: TGCGCCAGCAGCTTGGAATGGCCAGGGAGCTCCTACGAGCAGTACTTC. Drawing the rest from reference TRBV5-1 and TRBJ2-7, the complete variable domain is KAGVTQTPRYLIKTRGQQVTLSCSPISGHRSVSWYQQTPGQGLQFLFEYFSETQRNKGNFPGRFSGRQFSNSRSEMNVSTLELGDSALYLCASSLEWPGSSYEQYFGPGTRLTVT.

Many counts were recorded for this clonotype. In nucleotides, the CDR3 is TGTGCCAGCAGTTTATTAGGCCAGGGGCGCTCCTACGAGCAGTACTTC. This encodes CASSLLGQGRSYEQYF. The chain uses TRBV28 and TRBJ2-7, with D tentatively TRBD1 (6 bases). Germline CDR1 MDHEN, CDR2 SYDVKM. Trimming cost V 1 base and J 0 bases, with 13 bases left between them. CDR3 length: 16 residues.

In this sample, this clonotype turned up many times. The chain joins TRBV13 to TRBJ1-5, with TRBD1 identical over 7 bases. This CDR3 is 14 amino acids long. Germline trimming cut 6 bases from V and 1 base from J; bases unmatched to any gene: 3. Germline-derived CDR1 and CDR2 are PRHDT and FYEKMQ (reference sequence). The CDR3 spells CASSFRGSNQPQHF. The CDR3 nucleotides are TGTGCCAGCAGTTTCAGGGGGAGCAATCAGCCCCAGCATTTT.

This clonotype occurred many times. The chain links TRBV12-5 to TRBJ1-5; D unresolved. Germline V gene lookup returns CDR1 LGHNT and CDR2 FRNRAP. Trimming pared 3 bases from V and 2 bases from J, leaving 8 bases between. This CDR3 region has 14 residues. This CDR3 is CASGLEGGNQPQHF. The CDR3 DNA follows: TGTGCTAGTGGTTTAGAGGGCGGCAATCAGCCCCAGCATTTT.

This clonotype was picked up many times. The chain employs TRBV2 and TRBJ1-1; TRBD1 is a possible D gene (6 bases). This CDR3 has 14 residues. Germline loops: CDR1 SNHLY, CDR2 FYNNEI. Trimming cost V 6 bases and J 2 bases, with 13 bases left between them. The CDR3 spells CASSPNRVNTEAFF. Written as DNA, the CDR3 is TGTGCCAGCAGCCCAAACAGGGTCAACACTGAAGCTTTCTTT. Together with reference TRBV2 and TRBJ1-1, the CDR3 gives the full variable domain: EPEVTQTPSHQVTQMGQEVILRCVPISNHLYFYWYRQILGQKVEFLVSFYNNEISEKSEIFDDQFSVERPDGSNFTLKIRSTKLEDSAMYFCASSPNRVNTEAFFGQGTRLTVV.

This clonotype was counted between two and nine times. The CDR3 is CAWSPGSGVDYEQYF. CDR3 nucleotides: TGTGCCTGGAGTCCAGGATCAGGGGTCGACTACGAGCAGTACTTC. The rearrangement links TRBV30 to TRBJ2-7; perhaps TRBD1 as D (6 bases). The CDR3 covers 15 residues. CDR1 GTSNPN and CDR2 SVGIG come from the germline V gene (reference sequence). Between the trimmed V and J ends, which lost 2 bases and 3 bases, there was a span of 17 bases.

In its sample, this clonotype was seen many times. The chain is built from TRBV12-3 or TRBV12-4 and TRBJ1-1; the match to TRBD1 covers 9 bases. CDR3 size: 14 residues. The trim removed 5 bases at V and 7 bases at J, leaving 8 bases unmatched. CDR3 coding DNA: TGTGCCAGCAGTCCATCGGGACAGGGTGGTGAAGCTTTCTTT. Translating gives CASSPSGQGGEAFF.

This clonotype was counted many times. The chain employs TRBV5-1 and TRBJ1-5; D is undetermined. V shed 2 bases and J shed 1 base, with 7 bases lying between them. CDR1 and CDR2 (germline): SGHRS, YFSETQ. The CDR3 has 14 residues. In DNA, the CDR3 is TGCGCCAGCAGCTTTGGCGAAAGCAATCAGCCCCAGCATTTT. Its translation: CASSFGESNQPQHF.

This chain uses TRBV24-1 with TRBJ1-3, with no clear D. The CDR3 spans 16 residues. Per the germline V gene, CDR1 is KGHDR and CDR2 is SFDVKD. The germline V and J ends were trimmed by 2 bases and 0 bases, with 10 bases remaining between them. CDR3 in amino acids: CATSDSGQSSGNTIYF. DNA for the CDR3: TGTGCCACCAGTGATTCCGGGCAATCCTCTGGAAACACCATATATTTT.

In this sample, this clonotype turned up many times. J is TRBJ1-2 and V is TRBV19; D gene unclear. CDR3 size: 15 residues. In germline, CDR1 is LNHDA, CDR2 SQIVND (reference sequence). V was shortened by 10 bases and J by 4 bases, with 22 bases between the two germline ends. CDR3 protein: CATLPGESAIYGYTF. The CDR3 DNA is TGTGCCACCCTCCCCGGGGAGTCGGCAATCTATGGCTACACCTTC.

The chain joins TRBV10-1 to TRBJ1-1, with a possible D match to TRBD1 (6 bases). Germline CDR1 reads WNHNN; CDR2 reads SYGVQD (reference sequence). V dropped 9 bases and J dropped 2 bases, with 25 bases sitting between them. The CDR3 covers 17 residues. In DNA form, the CDR3 reads TGCGCCAGAGGTCCTCCCCCCCACAGGGAATCAAACACTGAAGCTTTCTTT. It yields the protein CARGPPPHRESNTEAFF.

This clonotype was seen only a few times. One end of the junction does not line up with germline, which may come from a read error. The chain combines TRBV6-1 with TRBJ2-7; the D gene is possibly TRBD2 (5 bases). Looked up from germline, CDR1 is MNHNS and CDR2 is SASEGT. CDR3 length equals 15 residues. CDR3 sequence reads: CASSPPGTHSYDQYF. The CDR3 coding sequence is TGTGCCAGCAGTCCCCCGGGAACGCACTCCTACGATCAGTACTTC.

There are many counts of this clonotype. The V gene is TRBV6-2 or TRBV6-3, the J gene TRBJ1-1, with D maybe TRBD1 (6 bases). Germline V lookup: CDR1 MNHEY, CDR2 SVGEGT. The CDR3 totals 12 residues. V was clipped by 8 bases and J by 0 bases, with 7 bases between them. CDR3 loop: CASGDMNTEAFF. For the CDR3, the DNA is TGTGCCAGCGGGGACATGAACACTGAAGCTTTCTTT.

This clonotype was detected a few times. With a much larger clone just one base away, this may be a read error. The chain links TRBV25-1 to TRBJ2-1; TRBD1 agrees at 11 bases. The junction had 24 bases not matched to a gene; V was cut back by 8 bases and J by 9 bases. The CDR3 sequence is 19 residues long. Germline assignment: CDR1 MGHDK and CDR2 SYGVNS. CDR3 DNA: TGTGCCAGCTGTCCCGGACAGGGGGCGTGGGTAGCGGGAGCTGCTGAGCAGTTCTTC. Amino acid sequence: CASCPGQGAWVAGAAEQFF.

This chain joins TRBV27 and TRBJ2-7; 14 positions agree with TRBD2. This CDR3 region has 16 residues. Germline CDR1 and CDR2: MNHEY and SMNVEV (reference sequence). J lost 2 bases, V lost 5 bases, and 5 bases had no gene match. CDR3 nucleotide sequence: TGTGCCAGCAGTCCGAGGACTAGCGGGGGGCCCTACGAGCAGTACTTC. It translates to CASSPRTSGGPYEQYF.

This clonotype was recorded once. A read error may explain this, as a much larger clone is one base away. The final CDR3 position lacks the conserved phenylalanine or tryptophan, pointing to a likely read error. The chain uses TRBV7-2 and TRBJ2-2, with 8 bases aligning to TRBD2. The germline V gene encodes CDR1 SGHTA and CDR2 FQGNSA. The CDR3 contains 15 residues. The V segment lost 3 bases and the J segment 1 base; nucleotides outside the gene matches: 1. The DNA for the CDR3 is TGTGCCAGCAGCTTGACTAGCGTGAACACCGGGGAGCTGTTTTCT. Its protein is CASSLTSVNTGELFS.

This clonotype was seen at least ten times. This chain joins TRBV7-9 and TRBJ2-7, with 7 bases fitting TRBD1. CDR1 SEHNR and CDR2 FQNEAQ come from the germline V gene (reference sequence). After removal of 4 bases from V and 4 bases from J, the junction contained 10 bases not matched to a gene. The CDR3 contains 15 residues. The CDR3 DNA reads as TGTGCCAGCAGCTCTCTCGGGGACAGCGTGTACGAGCAGTACTTC. This encodes CASSSLGDSVYEQYF.

This clonotype was detected many times. The CDR3 loop reads CASRTSGGETQYF. In DNA form, the CDR3 reads TGTGCCAGCAGGACTAGCGGGGGGGAGACCCAGTACTTC. This rearrangement joins TRBV6-1 to TRBJ2-5; TRBD2 matches at 13 bases. CDR1 is MNHNS, CDR2 SASEGT, per germline. CDR3 length: 13 amino acids. Trimming took 6 bases from V and 5 from J; bases not matched to a gene: 0.

Details on this clonotype: Since the CDR3 does not end with the conserved phenylalanine or tryptophan, this likely comes from a read error. V usage is TRBV7-2 and J usage is TRBJ2-7, with TRBD2 matching over 11 bases. The V gene end was trimmed by 5 bases and the J gene end by 2 bases; junction bases not matched to a gene: 5. Per germline, CDR1 SGHTA and CDR2 FQGNSA. This CDR3 is built from 15 residues. The CDR3, as DNA: TGTGCCAGCAGCCGACTAGCGGGGTCCGCCTACGAGCAGTACCTC. As protein: CASSRLAGSAYEQYL.